The 23 T cell receptor beta chains in this list originate from one sample, sequenced in a study of OX40 agonist ivuxolimab in advanced cancers. Clones were read by immunoSEQ multiplex PCR, and TCRdb kept only the in-frame ones, dropping some. Among about 36,000 clones listed, 88% were seen once. Sequenced material: CD4+ or CD8+ T cells sorted from blood, taken in a trial of the OX40 agonist ivuxolimab. All receptors come from an adult with an advanced solid tumor such as melanoma, head and neck, liver or kidney cancer.

The V call is TRBV27, the J call TRBJ2-1, with 12 bases aligning to TRBD1. V shed 2 bases, J shed 3 bases, and the junction held 8 bases outside the gene matches. Germline V gene lookup returns CDR1 MNHEY and CDR2 SMNVEV (reference sequence). The CDR3 runs to 18 residues. The CDR3 protein is CASSLVGTGGSFYNEQFF. The DNA for the CDR3 is TGTGCCAGCAGTTTAGTCGGGACAGGGGGCTCTTTCTACAATGAGCAGTTCTTC.

CDR3 sequence reads: CASSPSFGAGGQETQYF. The CDR3 DNA follows: TGTGCCAGCTCACCCTCCTTTGGAGCGGGGGGCCAAGAGACCCAGTACTTC. The chain links TRBV18 to TRBJ2-5, with TRBD2 matching 9 bases. V was clipped by 3 bases and J by 1 base; unmatched bases: 9. The germline V gene has CDR1 KGHSH and CDR2 LQKENI. The length of the CDR3 is 17 residues.

This clone has a single count. J is TRBJ1-2 and V is TRBV18; weak D call: TRBD1 (6 bases). Trimming removed 5 bases from V and 7 bases from J, with 17 bases in between. The V gene's germline CDR1 is KGHSH and CDR2 LQKENI. The CDR3 is made up of 14 amino acids. The CDR3 is CASSSSGGGGGYTF. CDR3 coding DNA: TGTGCCAGCTCATCTTCTGGGGGCGGAGGTGGCTACACCTTC.

Concerning this clone: The same CDR3 can be traced to other DNA sequences in this sample. V usage is TRBV6-1 and J usage is TRBJ2-6; 8 positions match TRBD1. The CDR3 covers 15 residues. V was clipped by 8 bases and J by 1 base; unmatched bases: 4. The germline CDR1 and CDR2 sequences are MNHNS and SASEGT. Here the CDR3 DNA reads TGTGCCAGCCGTACAGGGGGGTCTGGGGCCAACGTCCTGACTTTC. It translates to CASRTGGSGANVLTF.

This clone was seen a few times. The J gene is TRBJ2-7, the V gene TRBV5-1, with a possible D match to TRBD1 (6 bases). This CDR3 is built from 14 residues. Germline V CDR1 and CDR2: SGHRS, YFSETQ. Trimming left V 2 bases short and J 1 base short, with 10 bases between. The CDR3: CASSLQGESYEQYF. The DNA of the CDR3 is TGCGCCAGCAGCTTACAGGGAGAGTCCTACGAGCAGTACTTC.

The chain recombines TRBV5-1 with TRBJ2-3, with D perhaps TRBD2 (7 bases). Germline V CDR1 and CDR2: SGHRS, YFSETQ. The CDR3 runs 14 residues. Trimming shortened V by 6 bases and J by 3 bases, and 14 bases separated the two germline ends. The CDR3 DNA is TGCGCCAGCAAGCTGGGGGGGCGAACAGATACGCAGTATTTT. Protein product: CASKLGGRTDTQYF. Full variable domain (remainder filled in from reference TRBV5-1 and TRBJ2-3): KAGVTQTPRYLIKTRGQQVTLSCSPISGHRSVSWYQQTPGQGLQFLFEYFSETQRNKGNFPGRFSGRQFSNSRSEMNVSTLELGDSALYLCASKLGGRTDTQYFGPGTRLTVL.

This sequence joins TRBV6-1 and TRBJ1-2; the match to TRBD1 covers 8 bases. Germline CDR1 MNHNS, CDR2 SASEGT. After removal of 8 bases from V and 8 bases from J, the junction contained 7 bases not matched to a gene. The CDR3 has 12 residues. CDR3 loop: CASLGDRRGYTF. The DNA of the CDR3 is TGTGCCAGCTTGGGGGACAGGAGGGGCTACACCTTC.

J is TRBJ2-5 and V is TRBV4-2; D is perhaps TRBD1 or TRBD2 (5 bases each). This CDR3 contains 14 residues. V shed 1 base and J shed 2 bases, with 8 bases lying between them. Per germline, CDR1 LGHNA and CDR2 YNFKEQ. For the CDR3, the DNA is TGTGCCAGCAGCCAAGGGGACCAGCAAGAGACCCAGTACTTC. Translating it yields CASSQGDQQETQYF.

This clone is a singleton in its sample. The chain joins TRBV13 to TRBJ2-3; 12 bases match TRBD1. V lost 6 bases to trimming and J lost 4 bases; unmatched junction nucleotides: 8. From germline, CDR1 is PRHDT and CDR2 FYEKMQ (reference sequence). The CDR3 consists of 16 residues. CDR3 nucleotide sequence: TGTGCCAGCAGTTTTGAACGGGACAGGGGGCCAGATACGCAGTATTTT. Amino acid sequence: CASSFERDRGPDTQYF.

The V gene is TRBV2, the J gene TRBJ2-4; no clear D gene. Trimming left V 2 bases short and J 2 bases short, with 10 bases between. The CDR3 is made up of 15 amino acids. CDR1 and CDR2 from the germline V gene are SNHLY and FYNNEI. The CDR3 here is CASSETSPTKNIQYF. In DNA, the CDR3 is TGTGCCAGCAGTGAAACTTCGCCAACCAAAAACATTCAGTACTTC.

This chain's CDR3 is CASSDQGGDQPQHF. For the CDR3, the DNA is TGTGCCAGCTCCGACCAAGGGGGGGACCAGCCCCAGCATTTT. The chain couples TRBV18 to TRBJ1-5; perhaps TRBD1 as D (6 bases). V was trimmed by 6 bases and J by 7 bases, leaving 16 bases between them. Germline lookup yields CDR1 KGHSH and CDR2 LQKENI. The CDR3 extends over 14 amino acids.

The chain couples TRBV28 to TRBJ1-1; 7 nucleotides agree with TRBD1. In germline, CDR1 is MDHEN, CDR2 SYDVKM. CDR3 length equals 13 residues. Germline trimming cut 6 bases from V and 1 base from J; bases unmatched to any gene: 2. The CDR3, as DNA: TGTGCCAGCAGCTGGGACAGGAACACTGAAGCTTTCTTT. This translates into CASSWDRNTEAFF.

The gene calls are TRBV5-6 and TRBJ1-5; TRBD1 might be the D (6 bases). This CDR3 is 15 amino acids long. V was pared by 3 bases and J by 2 bases, with 12 bases between. Germline-derived CDR1 and CDR2 are SGHDT and YYEEEE. CDR3 nucleotides: TGTGCCAGCAGCTCGACAGGATGGGGCAATCAGCCCCAGCATTTT. It is translated as CASSSTGWGNQPQHF. The full variable domain, completed using reference TRBV5-6 and TRBJ1-5, is DAGVTQSPTHLIKTRGQQVTLRCSPKSGHDTVSWYQQALGQGPQFIFQYYEEEERQRGNFPDRFSGHQFPNYSSELNVNALLLGDSALYLCASSSTGWGNQPQHFGDGTRLSIL.

The J gene is TRBJ2-3, the V gene TRBV4-1; no definite D call. CDR3 length: 12 residues. CDR1 and CDR2 (germline): MGHRA, YSYEKL. The V gene lost 2 bases and the J gene lost 6 bases, with 6 bases spanning the gap. Written as DNA, the CDR3 is TGCGCCAGCAGCCAACCCGTGGATACGCAGTATTTT. Translation: CASSQPVDTQYF.

Points on this clone: The germline gene is not matched at one end of the junction; a read error may be the cause. V and J are TRBV5-5 and TRBJ1-1; D is undetermined. Germline CDR1 SGHKS, CDR2 YYEKEE (reference sequence). This CDR3 is built from 14 residues. The CDR3 protein is CASILGSANTEAFF. The DNA for the CDR3 is TGTGCCAGCATCTTGGGTTCAGCGAACACTGAAGCTTTCTTT. Complete variable domain (other parts from reference TRBV5-5 and TRBJ1-1): DAGVTQSPTHLIKTRGQQVTLRCSPISGHKSVSWYQQVLGQGPQFIFQYYEKEERGRGNFPDRFSARQFPNYSSELNVNALLLGDSALYLCASILGSANTEAFFGQGTRLTVV.

The chain is built from TRBV2 and TRBJ1-1; TRBD1 might be the D (5 bases). This CDR3 is built from 12 residues. V lost 5 bases and J lost 7, with 11 bases in between. Germline V gives CDR1 SNHLY, CDR2 FYNNEI. CDR3 sequence: CASSWQGVEAFF. In DNA form, the CDR3 reads TGTGCCAGCAGTTGGCAGGGAGTTGAAGCTTTCTTT.

The CDR3 region is CARSDYLPSTDTQYF. The CDR3 bases are TGTGCCAGATCCGACTACCTCCCTAGCACAGATACGCAGTATTTT. This chain joins TRBV28 and TRBJ2-3; TRBD2 might be the D (5 bases). The CDR3 runs to 15 residues. Deletions cut 9 bases from V and 0 bases from J, with 16 bases between. Germline CDR1 MDHEN, CDR2 SYDVKM.

The rearrangement uses TRBV7-9 and TRBJ1-5; 8 nucleotides line up with TRBD1. The CDR3 consists of 16 residues. Germline loops: CDR1 SEHNR, CDR2 FQNEAQ (reference sequence). V dropped 5 bases and J dropped 3; count of bases not matched to a gene: 9. The CDR3 sequence: CASSDGQGGINQPQHF. The CDR3 DNA reads as TGTGCCAGCAGCGACGGACAGGGTGGAATCAATCAGCCCCAGCATTTT.

The chain joins TRBV14 to TRBJ1-2; D uncertain. Looked up from germline, CDR1 is SGHDN and CDR2 is FVKESK. Trimming shortened V by 1 base and J by 3 bases, and 9 bases separated the two germline ends. CDR3 length equals 14 residues. The CDR3: CASSQGRAHYGYTF. The CDR3 DNA reads TGTGCCAGCAGCCAAGGGCGGGCCCACTATGGCTACACCTTC.

This chain links TRBV9 with TRBJ2-1, with D possibly TRBD2 on 6 matching bases. CDR3 length: 16 residues. Germline V gene lookup returns CDR1 SGDLS and CDR2 YYNGEE. Trimming cost V 2 bases and J 7 bases, with 19 bases left between them. Here the CDR3 DNA reads TGTGCCAGCAGCGTGGATCCGGGACTCCACGATAATGAGCAGTTCTTC. Amino acid sequence: CASSVDPGLHDNEQFF.

The genes are TRBV7-2 and TRBJ2-2, with D maybe TRBD1 (6 bases). Germline V gene data show CDR1 as SGHTA and CDR2 as FQGNSA. The CDR3 has 15 amino acids. The V and J ends lost 2 bases and 0 bases respectively, with 7 bases between them. CDR3 nucleotides: TGTGCCAGCAGCTTACGGACAGCGAACACCGGGGAGCTGTTTTTT. This codes for CASSLRTANTGELFF.

The genes are TRBV7-2 and TRBJ1-6; 9 bases map to TRBD1. There are 15 residues in the CDR3. The trim removed 5 bases at V and 11 bases at J, leaving 10 bases unmatched. Germline V gene sequence: CDR1 SGHTA, CDR2 FQGNSA. CDR3 loop: CASSPGTGSSPPLHF. Written as DNA, the CDR3 is TGTGCCAGCAGCCCAGGGACAGGGTCATCGCCACCCCTCCACTTT.

The chain links TRBV10-2 to TRBJ2-1; 7 bases are shared with TRBD2. Germline CDR1 is WSHSY and CDR2 is SAAADI. CDR3 length equals 13 residues. J was trimmed by 8 bases and V by 3 bases; bases with no gene match: 4. CDR3 nucleotide sequence: TGCGCCAGCAGTGAATCGGGGAGGGATGAGCAGTTCTTC. Its protein product is CASSESGRDEQFF.